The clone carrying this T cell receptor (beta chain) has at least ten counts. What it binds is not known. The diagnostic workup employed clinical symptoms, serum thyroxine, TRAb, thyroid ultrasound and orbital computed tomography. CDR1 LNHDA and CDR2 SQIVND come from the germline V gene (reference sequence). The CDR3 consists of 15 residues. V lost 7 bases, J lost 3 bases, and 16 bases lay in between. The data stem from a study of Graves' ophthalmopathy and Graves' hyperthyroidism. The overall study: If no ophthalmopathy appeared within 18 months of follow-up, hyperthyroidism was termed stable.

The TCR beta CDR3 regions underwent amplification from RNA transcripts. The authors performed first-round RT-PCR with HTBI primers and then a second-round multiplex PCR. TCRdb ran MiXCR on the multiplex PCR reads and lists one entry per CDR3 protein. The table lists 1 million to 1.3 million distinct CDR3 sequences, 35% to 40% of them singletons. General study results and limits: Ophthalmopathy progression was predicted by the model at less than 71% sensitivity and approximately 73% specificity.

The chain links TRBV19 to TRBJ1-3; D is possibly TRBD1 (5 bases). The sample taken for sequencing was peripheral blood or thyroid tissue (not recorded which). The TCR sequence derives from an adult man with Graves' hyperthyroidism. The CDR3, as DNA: TGTGCCAGTACTCCCGGGACCGATATTGGAAACACCATATATTTT. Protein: CASTPGTDIGNTIYF.